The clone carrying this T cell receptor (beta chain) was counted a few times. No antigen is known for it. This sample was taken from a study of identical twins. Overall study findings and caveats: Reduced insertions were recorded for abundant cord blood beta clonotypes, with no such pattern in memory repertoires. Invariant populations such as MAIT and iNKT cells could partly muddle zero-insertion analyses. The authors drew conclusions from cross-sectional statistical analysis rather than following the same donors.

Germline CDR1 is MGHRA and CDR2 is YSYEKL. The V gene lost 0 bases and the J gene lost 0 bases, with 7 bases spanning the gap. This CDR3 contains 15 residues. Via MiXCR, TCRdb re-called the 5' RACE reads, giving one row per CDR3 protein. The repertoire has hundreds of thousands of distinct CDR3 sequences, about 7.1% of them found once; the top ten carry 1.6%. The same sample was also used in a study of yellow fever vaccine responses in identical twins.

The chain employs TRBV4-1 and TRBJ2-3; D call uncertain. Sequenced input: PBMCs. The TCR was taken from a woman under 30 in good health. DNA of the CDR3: TGCGCCAGCAGCCAAGAACCCAAAAGCACAGATACGCAGTATTTT. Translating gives CASSQEPKSTDTQYF.